The present T cell receptor beta chain was sequenced within a study of OX40 agonist ivuxolimab in advanced cancers. Findings and limits, study-wide: In the 0.1 to 3.0 mg/kg range, CD4+ and CD8+ blood T cells had expanded clonally by week 6.

This clone came up once. Antigen: not known. The investigators sampled blood at baseline, at cycle 4 day 1, and at cycle 7 day 1. V dropped 4 bases and J dropped 4 bases, with 8 bases sitting between them. Germline loops: CDR1 KGHSH, CDR2 LQKENI. The CDR3 runs 13 residues. The repertoire was sequenced with immunoSEQ multiplex PCR; TCRdb's copy has only in-frame clones and lacks some. This sample carries 70,000 to 95,000 clones, 92% of them seen once, and the ten largest clones take roughly 0.5%. The specimen comprised CD4+ or CD8+ T cells sorted from blood, sampled in a trial of the OX40 agonist ivuxolimab. The TCR originated in an adult with an advanced solid tumor such as melanoma, head and neck, liver or kidney cancer. The V gene is TRBV18, the J gene TRBJ1-5, with D perhaps TRBD1 (5 bases). CDR3 bases: TGTGCCAGCTCACAGACAGAAAATCAGCCCCAGCATTTT. As protein: CASSQTENQPQHF.